This T cell receptor beta chain comes out of a study of regulatory T cells. The PCR used 52 TRBV and 13 TRBJ primers. Some clones are missing from TCRdb's copy, which holds only in-frame ones; the method was immunoSEQ multiplex PCR. The sample shows nearly 30,000 clones, roughly 90% of them seen only once. Study conclusions and caveats: Regulatory T cells showed the strongest V-J pair restriction and V/J gene skewing among patient repertoires. In CD3G-deficient patients, conventional CD4+ T cells were enriched for hydrophobic CDR3 residues at positions 6 and 7.

The V segment lost 10 bases and the J segment 5 bases; nucleotides outside the gene matches: 6. Germline V gene data show CDR1 as ENHRY and CDR2 as SYGVKD. There are 14 residues in the CDR3. A couple of CD3G-deficient patients had more severe autoimmunity; all had some. Sorting split CD4+ cells into CD25-high CD127-low Tregs and CD25-low CD127-high conventional T cells. This clone was found once. What it binds is unknown. The V gene is TRBV10-3, the J gene TRBJ2-2; 11 bases align to TRBD2. This sequence originates from a person between 18 and 30 years old with CD3G deficiency. Material for sequencing was conventional CD4+ T cells sorted from blood. CDR3 amino acids: CATRLAGSTGELFF. The CDR3 DNA is TGTGCCACCAGACTAGCGGGGAGTACCGGGGAGCTGTTTTTT.